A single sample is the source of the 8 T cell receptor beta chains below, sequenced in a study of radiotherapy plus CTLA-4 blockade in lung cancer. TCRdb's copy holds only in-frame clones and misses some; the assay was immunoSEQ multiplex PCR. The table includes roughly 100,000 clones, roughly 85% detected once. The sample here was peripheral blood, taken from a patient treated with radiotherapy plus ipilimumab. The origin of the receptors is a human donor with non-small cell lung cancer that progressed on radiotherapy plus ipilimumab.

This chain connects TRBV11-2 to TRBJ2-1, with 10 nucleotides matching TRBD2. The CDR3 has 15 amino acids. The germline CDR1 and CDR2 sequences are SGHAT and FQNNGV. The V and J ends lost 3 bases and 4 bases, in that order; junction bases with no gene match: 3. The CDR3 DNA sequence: TGTGCCAGCAGCTTCCTAGCGGGAGCTTACAATGAGCAGTTCTTC. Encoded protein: CASSFLAGAYNEQFF.

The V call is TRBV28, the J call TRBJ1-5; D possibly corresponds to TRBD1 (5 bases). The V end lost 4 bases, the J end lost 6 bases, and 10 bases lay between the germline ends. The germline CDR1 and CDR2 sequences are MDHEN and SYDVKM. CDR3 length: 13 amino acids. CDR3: CASSWGDGQPQHF. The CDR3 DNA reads TGTGCCAGCAGTTGGGGGGACGGTCAGCCCCAGCATTTT.

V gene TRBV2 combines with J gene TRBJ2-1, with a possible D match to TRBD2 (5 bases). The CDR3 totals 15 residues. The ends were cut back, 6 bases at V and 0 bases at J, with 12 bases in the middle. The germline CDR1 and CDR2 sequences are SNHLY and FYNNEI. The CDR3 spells CASRISGLSYNEQFF. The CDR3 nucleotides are TGTGCCAGCAGGATCAGCGGACTCTCCTACAATGAGCAGTTCTTC.

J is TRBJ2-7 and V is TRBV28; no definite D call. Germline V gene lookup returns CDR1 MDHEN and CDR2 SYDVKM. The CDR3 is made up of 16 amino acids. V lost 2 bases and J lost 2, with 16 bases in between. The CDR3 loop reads CASSLIGTSDTYEQYF. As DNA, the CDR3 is TGTGCCAGCAGTTTAATCGGTACGAGCGATACCTACGAGCAGTACTTC.

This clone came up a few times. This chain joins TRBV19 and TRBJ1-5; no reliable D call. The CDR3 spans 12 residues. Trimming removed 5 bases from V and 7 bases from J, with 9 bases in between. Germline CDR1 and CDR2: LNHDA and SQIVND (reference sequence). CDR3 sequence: CASSASRQPQHF. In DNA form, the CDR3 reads TGTGCCAGTAGTGCATCAAGGCAGCCCCAGCATTTT.

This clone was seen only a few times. CDR3 sequence: CASSQLDTEVYEQYF. The CDR3 region has the DNA TGCGCCAGCAGCCAGCTTGATACGGAGGTCTACGAGCAGTACTTC. The chain carries TRBV4-1 and TRBJ2-7; D perhaps matches TRBD2 (5 bases). V was trimmed by 3 bases and J by 3 bases, leaving 15 bases between them. The CDR3 covers 15 residues. Per germline, CDR1 MGHRA and CDR2 YSYEKL.

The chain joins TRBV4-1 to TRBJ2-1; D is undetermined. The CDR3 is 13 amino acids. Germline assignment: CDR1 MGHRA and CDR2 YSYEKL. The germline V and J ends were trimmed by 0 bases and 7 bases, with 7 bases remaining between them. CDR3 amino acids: CASSQDHGNEQFF. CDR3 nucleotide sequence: TGCGCCAGCAGCCAAGATCACGGGAATGAGCAGTTCTTC.

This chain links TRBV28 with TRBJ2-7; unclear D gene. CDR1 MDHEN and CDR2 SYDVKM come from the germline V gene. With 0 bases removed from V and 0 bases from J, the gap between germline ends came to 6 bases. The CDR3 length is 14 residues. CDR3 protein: CASSLWRSSYEQYF. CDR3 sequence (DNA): TGTGCCAGCAGTTTATGGAGGAGCTCCTACGAGCAGTACTTC.